This T cell receptor (beta chain) was recorded in a study of blood T cell repertoires in COVID-19. Background on the study: Samples came from the United States, Italy and Spain, spanning acute and convalescent COVID-19. PBMCs, B-cell-depleted T cells, or T cells were the source of the cDNA or gDNA that made up the material.

Seattle researchers signed up patients amid active infection and tracked them longitudinally. Per the authors' pipeline: For nucleated cells, counts were estimated from reference gene primer amplification. Assay used: immunoSEQ multiplex PCR; TCRdb lists only in-frame clones, some missing. D and trimming come from the DNA, and the V and J calls and clone size come from that table. This sample has about 16,000 clones; 70% to 90% occur once, and the top ten carry roughly a third. The V gene lost 7 bases and the J gene lost 4 bases, with 16 bases spanning the gap. This CDR3 contains 15 residues. Germline CDR1 LNHDA, CDR2 SQIVND (reference sequence).

This TCR derives from a woman over 75 with COVID-19, enrolled during active disease. V is TRBV19 and J is TRBJ2-2, with D tentatively TRBD2 (6 bases). Sample: peripheral blood. Here the CDR3 reads CASTDGGRRTGELFF. CDR3 coding DNA: TGTGCCAGTACCGATGGGGGGAGACGCACCGGGGAGCTGTTTTTT.